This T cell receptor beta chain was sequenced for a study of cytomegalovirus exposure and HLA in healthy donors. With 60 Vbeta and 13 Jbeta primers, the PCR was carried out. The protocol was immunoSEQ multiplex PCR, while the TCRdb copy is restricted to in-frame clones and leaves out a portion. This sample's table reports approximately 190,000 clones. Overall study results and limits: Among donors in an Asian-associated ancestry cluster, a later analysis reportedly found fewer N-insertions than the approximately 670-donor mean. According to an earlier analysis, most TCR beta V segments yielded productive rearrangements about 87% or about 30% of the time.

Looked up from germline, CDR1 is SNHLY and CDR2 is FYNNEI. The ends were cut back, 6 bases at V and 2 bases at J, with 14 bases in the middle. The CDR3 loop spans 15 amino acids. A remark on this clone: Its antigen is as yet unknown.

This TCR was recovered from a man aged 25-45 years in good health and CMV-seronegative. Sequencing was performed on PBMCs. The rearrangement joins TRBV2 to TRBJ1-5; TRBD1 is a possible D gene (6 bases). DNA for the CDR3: TGTGCCAGCAGGACACAGGGTCTACGCAATCAGCCCCAGCATTTT. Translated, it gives CASRTQGLRNQPQHF.